Listed below are T cell receptor beta chains from one sample, sequenced in a study of blood T cell repertoires in COVID-19. Profiled with immunoSEQ multiplex PCR; TCRdb holds only in-frame clones, not every one. The sample has 29,000 or so clones; 80% to 85% are singletons. The sample was peripheral blood. The receptors here all came from a man older than 75 with active COVID-19. CDR3s leave out the opening cysteine and the closing phenylalanine or tryptophan. The order of the fields is V gene, J gene, CDR3 protein.

TRBV30	TRBJ1-2	AYTWEREGGYT
TRBV5-4	TRBJ2-5	ASSLDLGGGGETQY
TRBV6-5	TRBJ1-1	ASSPATGSTEAF
TRBV7-8	TRBJ2-3	ASSSKYSGGIKTSTDTQY
TRBV24-1	TRBJ1-6	ATTPRRQKNNSPLH
TRBV7-9	TRBJ2-1	ASSLESGFQSGEQF
TRBV12-2	TRBJ1-5	ASRGRGTYRGHNQPQH
TRBV6-5	TRBJ1-3	ASSPDRYSGNTIY
TRBV6-5	TRBJ1-5	ASKPITGAGQPQH
TRBV4-2	TRBJ1-6	ASSQRTGADSPLH
TRBV9	TRBJ2-3	ASSIAVSNTDTQY
TRBV3-1/TRBV3-2	TRBJ2-2	ASSRQGDTGELF
TRBV20-1	TRBJ2-1	SASSGGRSYNEQF
TRBV3-1/TRBV3-2	TRBJ2-2	ASSSTSGRTGELF
TRBV6-6	TRBJ2-7	ASRDRGRRAEQY
TRBV5-4	TRBJ2-1	ASSRTSGGYNEQF
TRBV5-1	TRBJ2-7	ASRTGQGSYEQY
TRBV4-2	TRBJ2-1	ASSQEAGAFGEQF
TRBV23-1	TRBJ2-1	ASSRRQGRATNYNEQF
TRBV2	TRBJ2-2	ASRKSGELF
TRBV7-2	TRBJ2-7	ASSLQPPDIGYEQY
TRBV6-1	TRBJ1-4	ASSESLIGVNEKLF
TRBV6-6	TRBJ1-5	ASSYSPGNQPQH
TRBV5-6	TRBJ1-2	ASRPWDTRLYGYT